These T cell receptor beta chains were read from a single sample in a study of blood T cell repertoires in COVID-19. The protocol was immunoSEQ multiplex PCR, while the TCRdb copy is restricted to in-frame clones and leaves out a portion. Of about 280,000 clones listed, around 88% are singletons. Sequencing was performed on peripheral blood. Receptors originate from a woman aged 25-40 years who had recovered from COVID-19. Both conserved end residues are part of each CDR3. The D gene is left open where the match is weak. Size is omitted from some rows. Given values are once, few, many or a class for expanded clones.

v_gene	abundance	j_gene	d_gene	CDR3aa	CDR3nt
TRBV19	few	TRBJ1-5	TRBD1	CASSISGTGDQPQHF	TGTGCCAGTAGTATATCCGGGACAGGGGATCAGCCCCAGCATTTT
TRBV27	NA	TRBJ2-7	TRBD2	CASRHHGGGLAGDDYEQYF	TGTGCCAGCAGGCACCACGGGGGGGGACTAGCGGGAGATGACTACGAGCAGTACTTC
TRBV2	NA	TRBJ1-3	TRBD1	CASSGPDRGPGNTIYF	TGTGCCAGCAGTGGACCGGACAGGGGGCCAGGAAACACCATATATTTT
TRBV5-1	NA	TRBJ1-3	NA	CASSLTGSSGNTIYF	TGCGCCAGCAGCCTAACGGGGAGCTCTGGAAACACCATATATTTT
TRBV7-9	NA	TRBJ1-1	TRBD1	CASSFSLGDRGRVTEAFF	TGTGCCAGCAGCTTTTCCTTGGGGGACAGGGGGCGGGTGACTGAAGCTTTCTTT
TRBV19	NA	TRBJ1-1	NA	CASSIDGGNTEAFF	TGTGCCAGTAGTATAGATGGCGGGAACACTGAAGCTTTCTTT
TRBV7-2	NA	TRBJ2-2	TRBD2	CASSLRPSGSGTGELFF	TGTGCCAGCAGCTTGAGACCTAGCGGGAGTGGCACCGGGGAGCTGTTTTTT
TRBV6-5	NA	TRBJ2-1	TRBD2	CAIHLGGNEQFF	TGTGCCATCCACCTGGGGGGGAATGAGCAGTTCTTC
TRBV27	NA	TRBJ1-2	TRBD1	CASRATGESYGYTF	TGTGCCAGCAGGGCGACAGGGGAAAGCTATGGCTACACCTTC
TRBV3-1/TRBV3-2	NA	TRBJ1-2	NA	CASSQDRVGNYGYTF	TGTGCCAGCAGCCAAGACAGGGTAGGGAACTATGGCTACACCTTC
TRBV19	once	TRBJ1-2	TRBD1	CASRLVTGEGYTF	TGTGCCAGTAGGTTGGTGACAGGGGAGGGCTACACCTTC
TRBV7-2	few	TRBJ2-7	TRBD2	CASSPSGGVTYEQYF	TGTGCCAGCAGCCCTAGCGGGGGCGTTACCTACGAGCAGTACTTC
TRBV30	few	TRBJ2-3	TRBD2	CAWRDLLAGGLNTQYF	TGTGCCTGGAGAGACCTACTAGCGGGGGGGCTGAATACGCAGTATTTT
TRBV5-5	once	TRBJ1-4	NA	CASSLMAPFNEKLFF	TGTGCCAGCAGCTTGATGGCACCGTTTAATGAAAAACTGTTTTTT
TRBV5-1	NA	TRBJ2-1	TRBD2	CASSLAASGDYNEQFF	TGCGCCAGCAGCTTGGCGGCTAGCGGAGACTACAATGAGCAGTTCTTC
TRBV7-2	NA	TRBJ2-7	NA	CASTLGASEQYF	TGTGCCAGCACCCTTGGGGCCTCCGAGCAGTACTTC
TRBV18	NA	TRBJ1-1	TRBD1	CASSSTTGSNTEAFF	TGTGCCAGCTCGTCAACGACAGGGTCGAACACTGAAGCTTTCTTT
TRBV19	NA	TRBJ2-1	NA	CASSRGTPTEQFF	TGTGCCAGTAGTAGGGGGACTCCTACTGAGCAGTTCTTC
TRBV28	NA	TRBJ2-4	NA	CASSTDLRGNIQYF	TGTGCCAGCAGTACCGACCTTAGGGGAAACATTCAGTACTTC
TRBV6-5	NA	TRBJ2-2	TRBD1	CASRQGRETGELFF	TGTGCCAGCCGACAGGGGCGAGAGACCGGGGAGCTGTTTTTT
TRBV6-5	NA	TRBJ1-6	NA	CASTSQGSNSPLHF	TGTGCCAGCACCTCACAGGGTTCCAATTCACCCCTCCACTTT
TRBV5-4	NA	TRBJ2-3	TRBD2	CASSPPPSGGTDTQYF	TGTGCCAGCAGCCCGCCCCCTAGCGGGGGTACAGATACGCAGTATTTT
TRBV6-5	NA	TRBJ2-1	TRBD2	CASSRLAGGHNEQFF	TGTGCCAGCAGCCGACTAGCGGGGGGACACAATGAGCAGTTCTTC
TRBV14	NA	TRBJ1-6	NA	CASSQVPGNSPLHF	TGTGCCAGCAGCCAAGTCCCAGGGAATTCACCCCTCCACTTT
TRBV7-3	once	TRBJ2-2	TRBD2	CASSPQREATGELFF	TGTGCCAGCAGCCCCCAGCGGGAGGCCACCGGGGAGCTGTTTTTT
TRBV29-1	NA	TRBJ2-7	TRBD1	CSVGDSSYEQYF	TGCAGCGTTGGGGACAGCTCCTACGAGCAGTACTTC